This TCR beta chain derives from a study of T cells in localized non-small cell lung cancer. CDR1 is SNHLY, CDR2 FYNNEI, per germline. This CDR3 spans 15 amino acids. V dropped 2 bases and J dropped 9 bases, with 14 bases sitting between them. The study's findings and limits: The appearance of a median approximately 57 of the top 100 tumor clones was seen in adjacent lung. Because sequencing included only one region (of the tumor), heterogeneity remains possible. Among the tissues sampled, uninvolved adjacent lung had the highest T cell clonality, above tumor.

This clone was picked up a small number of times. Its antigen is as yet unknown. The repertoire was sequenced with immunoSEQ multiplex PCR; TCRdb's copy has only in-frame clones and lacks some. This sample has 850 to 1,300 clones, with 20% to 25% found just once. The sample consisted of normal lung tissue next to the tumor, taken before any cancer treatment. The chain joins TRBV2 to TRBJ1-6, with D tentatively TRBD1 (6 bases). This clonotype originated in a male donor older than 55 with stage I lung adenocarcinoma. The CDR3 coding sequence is TGTGCCAGCAGTGAAAGGGGGGCACTGGGTTCACCCCTCCACTTT. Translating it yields CASSERGALGSPLHF.